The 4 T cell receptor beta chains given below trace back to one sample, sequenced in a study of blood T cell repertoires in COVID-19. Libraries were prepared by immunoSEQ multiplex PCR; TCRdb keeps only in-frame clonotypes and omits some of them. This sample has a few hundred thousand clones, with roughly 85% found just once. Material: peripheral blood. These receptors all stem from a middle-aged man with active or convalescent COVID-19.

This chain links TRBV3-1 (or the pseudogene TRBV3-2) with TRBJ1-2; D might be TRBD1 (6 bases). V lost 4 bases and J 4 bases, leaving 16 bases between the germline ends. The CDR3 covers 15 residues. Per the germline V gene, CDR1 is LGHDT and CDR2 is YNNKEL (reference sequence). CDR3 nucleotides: TGTGCCAGCAGCCTCAGGGGTGGGGACATCTATGGCTACACCTTC. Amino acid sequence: CASSLRGGDIYGYTF.

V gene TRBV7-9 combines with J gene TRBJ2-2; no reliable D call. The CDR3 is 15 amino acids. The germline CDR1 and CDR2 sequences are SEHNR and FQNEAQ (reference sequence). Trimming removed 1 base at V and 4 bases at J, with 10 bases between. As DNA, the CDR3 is TGTGCCAGCAGCTTAGGCCAGGTCCCCACCGGGGAGCTGTTTTTT. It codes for CASSLGQVPTGELFF.

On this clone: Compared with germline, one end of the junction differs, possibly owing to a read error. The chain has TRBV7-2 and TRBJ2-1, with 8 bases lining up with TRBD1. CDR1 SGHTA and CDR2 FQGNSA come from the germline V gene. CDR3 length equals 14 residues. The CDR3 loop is CASSLSDRANGQFF. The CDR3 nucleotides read TGTGCCAGCAGCCTCTCGGACAGGGCCAATGGGCAGTTCTTC.

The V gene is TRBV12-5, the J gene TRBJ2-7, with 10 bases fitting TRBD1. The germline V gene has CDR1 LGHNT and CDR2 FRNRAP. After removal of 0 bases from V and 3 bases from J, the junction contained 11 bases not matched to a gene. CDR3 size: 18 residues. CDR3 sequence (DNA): TGTGCTAGTGGTTTGGTAGGCAGTCCGGGGACAGGGGTCTACGAGCAGTACTTC. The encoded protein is CASGLVGSPGTGVYEQYF.